Included here is one T cell receptor (beta chain) sequence, with context. The sample is drawn from a study of blood T cell repertoires in COVID-19. The CDR3 spans 13 residues. Deletions cut 4 bases from V and 2 bases from J, with 9 bases between. Per the original data handling: Amplification with reference gene primers provided the estimates of nucleated cell counts. Measured with immunoSEQ multiplex PCR; TCRdb has only the in-frame clones, and not every one. The D gene and trimming were derived from the DNA, and the V and J assignments and clone size from that table. The sample lists 170,000 or so clones, roughly 87% occurring once.

The receptor comes from a woman between 45 and 60 years old who had recovered from COVID-19. The genes are TRBV12-3 or TRBV12-4 and TRBJ2-7; D not resolved. The specimen sequenced was PBMCs or T cells enriched from blood (not recorded which). CDR3 in DNA: TGTGCCAGCAGTTCCCGGAGACCCTACGAGCAGTACTTC. It specifies CASSSRRPYEQYF.